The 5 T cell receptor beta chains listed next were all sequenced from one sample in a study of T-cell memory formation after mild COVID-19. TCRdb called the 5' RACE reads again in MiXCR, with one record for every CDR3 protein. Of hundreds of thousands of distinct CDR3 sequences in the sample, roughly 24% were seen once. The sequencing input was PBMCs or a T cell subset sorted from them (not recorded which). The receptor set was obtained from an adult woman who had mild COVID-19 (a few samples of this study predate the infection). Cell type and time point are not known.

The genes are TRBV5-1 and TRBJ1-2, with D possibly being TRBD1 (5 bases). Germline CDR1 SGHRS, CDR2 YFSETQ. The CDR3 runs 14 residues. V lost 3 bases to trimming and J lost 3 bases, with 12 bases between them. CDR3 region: CASSWGGMDYGYTF. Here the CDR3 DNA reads TGCGCCAGCAGCTGGGGCGGGATGGACTATGGCTACACCTTC. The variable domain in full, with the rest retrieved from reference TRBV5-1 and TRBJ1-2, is KAGVTQTPRYLIKTRGQQVTLSCSPISGHRSVSWYQQTPGQGLQFLFEYFSETQRNKGNFPGRFSGRQFSNSRSEMNVSTLELGDSALYLCASSWGGMDYGYTFGSGTRLTVV.

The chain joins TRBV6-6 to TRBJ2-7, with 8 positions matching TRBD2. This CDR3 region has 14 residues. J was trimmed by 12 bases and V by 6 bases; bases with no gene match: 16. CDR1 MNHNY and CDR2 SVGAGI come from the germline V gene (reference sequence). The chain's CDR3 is CASSPGLDPAESYF. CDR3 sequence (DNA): TGTGCCAGCAGCCCGGGACTAGACCCCGCCGAGTCGTACTTC.

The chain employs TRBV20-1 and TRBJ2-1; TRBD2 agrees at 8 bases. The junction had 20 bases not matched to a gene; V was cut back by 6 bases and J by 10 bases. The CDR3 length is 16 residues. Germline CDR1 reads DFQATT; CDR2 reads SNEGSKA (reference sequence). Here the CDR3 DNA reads TGCAGTGCGCCTGCTCCGGGACTAGGCGTAACAGGGGAGCAGTTCTTC. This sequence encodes CSAPAPGLGVTGEQFF.

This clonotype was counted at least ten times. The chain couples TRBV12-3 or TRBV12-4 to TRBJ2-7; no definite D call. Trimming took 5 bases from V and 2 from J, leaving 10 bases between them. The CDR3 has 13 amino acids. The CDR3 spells CASSLGRTYEQYF. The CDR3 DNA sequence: TGTGCCAGCAGTCTAGGACGGACCTACGAGCAGTACTTC.

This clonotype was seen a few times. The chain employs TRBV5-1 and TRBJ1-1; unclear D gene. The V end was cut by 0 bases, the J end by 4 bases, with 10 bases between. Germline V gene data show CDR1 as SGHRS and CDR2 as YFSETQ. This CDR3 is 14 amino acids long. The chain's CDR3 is CASSLGAAATEAFF. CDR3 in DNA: TGCGCCAGCAGCTTGGGGGCAGCCGCCACTGAAGCTTTCTTT.